These 19 T cell receptor beta chains originate from one sample sequenced in a study of low-dose radiotherapy and immunotherapy resistance in tumors. cDNA synthesis used a TRAV/TRBV-specific primer set for both chains. Amplification, which lasted 15 to 20 PCR cycles, used a constant-region primer and V-primer adapter to amplify TCRs. TCRdb fed the reads into MiXCR, producing one record per CDR3 protein. The data contain 7,000 to 8,500 distinct CDR3 sequences, around 84% of them seen just once; the ten biggest clones take up approximately 5.9%. These receptor sequences come from a human donor with advanced metastatic prostate, ovarian, gallbladder or colorectal cancer (not recorded which). This table probably holds off-target reads from a library built for another chain.

This chain uses TRBV29-1 with TRBJ2-3, with 8 nucleotides matching TRBD1. Germline V gene lookup returns CDR1 SQVTM and CDR2 ANQGSEA. After removal of 6 bases from V and 3 bases from J, the junction contained 5 bases not matched to a gene. The CDR3 runs 13 residues. The CDR3 loop is CSVVQGGTDTQYF. The CDR3 bases are TGCAGCGTGGTACAGGGGGGAACAGATACGCAGTATTTT.

The rearrangement uses TRBV3-1 and TRBJ2-7; TRBD1 might be the D (5 bases). The germline V gene encodes CDR1 LGHDT and CDR2 YNNKEL (reference sequence). CDR3 length: 14 residues. Trimming took off 0 bases at V and 6 bases at J, with 12 bases between the two ends. The CDR3 bases are TGTGCCAGCAGCCAAGAGACAGCCTCTATCGAGCAGTACTTC. Encoded protein: CASSQETASIEQYF.

J is TRBJ2-5 and V is TRBV2, with D unresolved. Per the germline V gene, CDR1 is SNHLY and CDR2 is FYNNEI. V lost 7 bases to trimming and J lost 2 bases, with 14 bases between them. The CDR3 is 14 residues long. CDR3 coding DNA: TGTGCCAGCACCTGGTCGGGCGGTCAAGAGACCCAGTACTTC. As protein: CASTWSGGQETQYF.

This clonotype was observed a few times. The chain links TRBV5-4 to TRBJ1-1; 11 positions agree with TRBD1. The CDR3 loop spans 14 amino acids. Trimming removed 5 bases from V and 4 bases from J; junction bases left unmatched: 4. Germline-derived CDR1 and CDR2 are SGHNT and YYREEE (reference sequence). In DNA form, the CDR3 reads TGTGCCAGCAGTTCGGGGACAGGGGGCACTGAAGCTTTCTTT. It is translated as CASSSGTGGTEAFF.

This clonotype has just one count. The CDR3 DNA follows: TGTGCCAGCAGCCAAAAGACGGGGGTTTCGCTGCGGATTCAGTACTTC. It is translated as CASSQKTGVSLRIQYF. The chain links TRBV3-1 to TRBJ2-4; D is perhaps TRBD2 (6 bases). The V end lost 2 bases, the J end lost 10 bases, and 21 bases lay between the germline ends. CDR1 LGHDT and CDR2 YNNKEL come from the germline V gene (reference sequence). The CDR3 is 16 amino acids.

This clonotype was seen more than once but under ten times. J is TRBJ2-7 and V is TRBV11-2; the D gene is possibly TRBD1 (6 bases). Per germline, CDR1 SGHAT and CDR2 FQNNGV. Trimming removed 5 bases from V and 4 bases from J, with 15 bases in between. CDR3 size: 14 residues. The CDR3 DNA reads as TGTGCCAGCAGCATCAACAGGGTGGGATACGAGCAGTACTTC. Protein product: CASSINRVGYEQYF.

The V call is TRBV29-1, the J call TRBJ1-2, with D unclear. Germline V gene sequence: CDR1 SQVTM, CDR2 ANQGSEA. The CDR3 sequence is 11 residues long. V dropped 5 bases and J dropped 8 bases, with 12 bases sitting between them. The CDR3: CSVWTAEGYTF. The CDR3, as DNA: TGCAGCGTTTGGACGGCGGAGGGCTACACCTTC.

This chain uses TRBV20-1 with TRBJ1-6; weak D call: TRBD1 (5 bases). The V gene lost 3 bases and the J gene lost 8 bases, with 11 bases spanning the gap. Germline loops: CDR1 DFQATT, CDR2 SNEGSKA (reference sequence). The CDR3 totals 13 residues. The chain's CDR3 is CSARAGRHSPLHF. In DNA, the CDR3 is TGCAGTGCTAGGGCAGGGAGGCATTCACCCCTCCACTTT.

This clonotype appeared a few times. This chain uses TRBV12-3 or TRBV12-4 with TRBJ1-1; D possibly corresponds to TRBD1 (5 bases). The CDR3 spans 14 residues. V lost 5 bases and J lost 8, with 18 bases in between. The CDR3 here is CASSPRRGTAEAFF. The DNA of the CDR3 is TGTGCCAGCAGTCCCCGTCGGGGGACTGCCGAAGCTTTCTTT.

Concerning this clonotype itself: The junction differs from germline at one of its ends, possibly a read error. The chain couples TRBV11-2 to TRBJ2-4, with D maybe TRBD2 (5 bases). The length of the CDR3 is 14 residues. Germline V CDR1 and CDR2: SGHAT, FQNNGV. CDR3 amino acids: CASSLEGVWETFNF. CDR3 bases: TGTGCCAGCAGCTTAGAGGGAGTTTGGGAAACATTCAACTTC.

This chain joins TRBV10-3 and TRBJ1-2; no reliable D call. CDR3 size: 16 residues. Germline loops: CDR1 ENHRY, CDR2 SYGVKD. The ends were cut back, 0 bases at V and 0 bases at J, with 11 bases in the middle. In nucleotides, the CDR3 is TGTGCCATCAGTGAGTCGGCAACAGCTACTAACTATGGCTACACCTTC. This codes for CAISESATATNYGYTF.

This clonotype was picked up a small number of times. The V call is TRBV6-1, the J call TRBJ1-1; no clear D. Trimming removed 1 base from V and 7 bases from J, with 10 bases in between. This CDR3 has 13 amino acids. The V gene's germline CDR1 is MNHNS and CDR2 SASEGT. The CDR3 coding sequence is TGTGCCAGCAGTGAAGGGGTGTGGAGTGAAGCTTTCTTT. Protein product: CASSEGVWSEAFF.

The chain joins TRBV7-2 to TRBJ2-3; D uncertain. The V end was cut by 1 base, the J end by 4 bases, with 9 bases between. CDR1 SGHTA and CDR2 FQGNSA come from the germline V gene. The CDR3 covers 14 residues. CDR3 DNA sequence: TGTGCCAGCAGCTTAGATAGTTTCCCAGATACGCAGTATTTT. Protein sequence: CASSLDSFPDTQYF. The whole variable domain, filled in from reference TRBV7-2 and TRBJ2-3, reads GAGVSQSPSNKVTEKGKDVELRCDPISGHTALYWYRQSLGQGLEFLIYFQGNSAPDKSGLPSDRFSAERTGGSVSTLTIQRTQQEDSAVYLCASSLDSFPDTQYFGPGTRLTVL.

The chain combines TRBV23-1 with TRBJ1-5, with D perhaps matching TRBD1 (5 bases). TRBV23-1 is recorded as an ORF, its role being uncertain. V was shortened by 7 bases and J by 2 bases, with 18 bases between the two germline ends. The CDR3 contains 16 residues. CDR3 DNA: TGCGCCAGCAATATCAAGATCGGGGGGGGCAATCAGCCCCAGCATTTT. Amino acids: CASNIKIGGGNQPQHF.

This chain links TRBV3-1 with TRBJ1-6; D ambiguous. Germline assignment: CDR1 LGHDT and CDR2 YNNKEL (reference sequence). V lost 0 bases to trimming and J lost 6 bases, with 9 bases between them. The CDR3 loop spans 15 amino acids. This CDR3 reads CASSQELSANSPLHF. The CDR3 bases are TGTGCCAGCAGCCAAGAGCTGTCAGCTAATTCACCCCTCCACTTT.

In this sample, this clonotype turned up a few times. This chain connects TRBV7-8 to TRBJ2-2, with TRBD1 identical over 7 bases. Germline lookup yields CDR1 SGHVS and CDR2 FQNEAQ. This CDR3 spans 16 amino acids. V shed 5 bases, J shed 4 bases, and the junction held 10 bases outside the gene matches. The CDR3 coding sequence is TGTGCCAGCAGCCGATCGGGACAGAGATTCACCGGGGAGCTGTTTTTT. Amino acid sequence: CASSRSGQRFTGELFF.

The chain joins TRBV4-2 to TRBJ2-6, with TRBD1 as a possible D gene (6 bases). Germline V CDR1 and CDR2: LGHNA, YNFKEQ. The CDR3 runs to 17 residues. Trimming left V 5 bases short and J 1 base short, with 15 bases between. The CDR3 here is CASSDRDTTSGANVLTF. CDR3 coding DNA: TGTGCCAGCAGCGACCGGGACACCACTTCTGGGGCCAACGTCCTGACTTTC.

This clonotype was seen more than once but under ten times. The gene calls are TRBV5-1 and TRBJ2-7; D might be TRBD1 or TRBD2, each matching 5 bases. Germline loops: CDR1 SGHRS, CDR2 YFSETQ. Trimming took off 0 bases at V and 2 bases at J, with 9 bases between the two ends. There are 14 residues in the CDR3. The CDR3, as DNA: TGCGCCAGCAGCTTGGGGGACGGAACCTACGAGCAGTACTTC. It encodes CASSLGDGTYEQYF.

As DNA, the CDR3 is TGTGCCACCAGAACACCGGGACCTAAACCGAAAGAGACCCAGTACTTC. As protein: CATRTPGPKPKETQYF. This chain uses TRBV24-1 with TRBJ2-5; possibly TRBD1 or TRBD2 for D (5 bases each). Per germline, CDR1 KGHDR and CDR2 SFDVKD. The CDR3 loop spans 16 amino acids. V shed 7 bases and J shed 3 bases, with 20 bases lying between them.